This is a list of T cell receptor beta chains from one sample in a study of T-cell memory formation after mild COVID-19. TCRdb independently ran MiXCR on the 5' RACE reads; one entry per CDR3 protein. This table holds about 270,000 distinct CDR3 sequences, 15% found once. Sequencing was carried out using PBMCs or a T cell subset sorted from them (not recorded which). The receptors were gathered from an adult woman who had mild COVID-19 (a few samples of this study predate the infection). Cell type and time point are not known. Each CDR3 is given with its conserved first and last residue. The D gene is left open where the match is weak. Only some rows state a clone size, as once, few, many or a class for expanded clones.

>TRBJ1-1|TRBV29-1|few|TRBD1
TGCAGCGTCTCACAGGGGGCGCGCACTGAAGCTTTCTTT
CSVSQGARTEAFF
>TRBJ2-7|TRBV5-4|-|-
TGTGCCAGCAGCTTGGAGGCAGGGCGCGAGCAGTACTTC
CASSLEAGREQYF
>TRBJ1-5|TRBV6-2/TRBV6-3|-|-
TGTGCCAGCAGTTACTCGACCGGGAAGCAGCCCCAGCATTTT
CASSYSTGKQPQHF
>TRBJ2-7|TRBV20-1|few|-
TGCAGTGCTAGAGGTGGGGGAGGAAAGGTTTTTACCTACGAGCAGTACTTC
CSARGGGGKVFTYEQYF
>TRBJ2-7|TRBV6-1|-|TRBD1
TGTGCCAGCAGACCCGGGACAGCCTCCTACGAGCAGTACTTC
CASRPGTASYEQYF
>TRBJ1-1|TRBV4-3|-|-
TGCGCCAGCAGCCAAGAGTCCGCAGGGGCTACTTTCATGAACACTGAAGCTTTCTTT
CASSQESAGATFMNTEAFF
>TRBJ2-7|TRBV11-1|few|TRBD1
TGTGCCAGCAGCCCGGGACAGCTCCAGCAGTACTTC
CASSPGQLQQYF
>TRBJ1-2|TRBV3-1|-|-
TGTGCCAGCAGCCAAGGCGCCGGGACAACGGCCACCTTC
CASSQGAGTTATF
>TRBJ1-6|TRBV15|-|-
TGTGCCACCAGCCCCAGGCCTTCGAGGGATTCACCCCTCCACTTT
CATSPRPSRDSPLHF
>TRBJ1-2|TRBV24-1|few|TRBD1
TGTGCCACCAGTGAAGGCGGGACAGGGGATTTCTATGGCTACACCTTC
CATSEGGTGDFYGYTF
>TRBJ2-1|TRBV5-1|-|-
TGCGCCAGCAGCTTACAGCAGGGTCGGTCTGAGCAGTTCTTC
CASSLQQGRSEQFF
>TRBJ1-4|TRBV5-6|many|-
TGTGCCAGCAGCCCAGACAGGAATGAAAAACTGTTTTTT
CASSPDRNEKLFF
>TRBJ2-1|TRBV2|few|-
TGTGCCAGCATTATAGGGCAGTTCTTC
CASIIGQFF
>TRBJ1-1|TRBV20-1|-|TRBD1
TGCAGTGCTAGAGTGAGGGGGCACAACACTGAAGCTTTCTTT
CSARVRGHNTEAFF
>TRBJ2-7|TRBV19|-|-
TGTGCCAGTACACCGGGGCCCACCTACGAGCAGTACTTC
CASTPGPTYEQYF
>TRBJ1-1|TRBV6-1|-|-
TGTGCCAGCAGTAACCGGCCCCTGACTGAAGCTTTCTTT
CASSNRPLTEAFF
>TRBJ2-5|TRBV2|few|TRBD2
TGTGCCAGCAGTGAATCTCTGGGGCGGGGGCAAGAGACCCAGTACTTC
CASSESLGRGQETQYF
>TRBJ1-5|TRBV12-3/TRBV12-4|few|-
TGTGCCAGCAGTGCTCAGGATGGCAATCAGCCCCAGCATTTT
CASSAQDGNQPQHF
>TRBJ2-5|TRBV6-5|few|TRBD2
TGTGCCAGCAGTTACGAAGCGGGGGGGGGTGTTGGCCAGTACTTC
CASSYEAGGGVGQYF